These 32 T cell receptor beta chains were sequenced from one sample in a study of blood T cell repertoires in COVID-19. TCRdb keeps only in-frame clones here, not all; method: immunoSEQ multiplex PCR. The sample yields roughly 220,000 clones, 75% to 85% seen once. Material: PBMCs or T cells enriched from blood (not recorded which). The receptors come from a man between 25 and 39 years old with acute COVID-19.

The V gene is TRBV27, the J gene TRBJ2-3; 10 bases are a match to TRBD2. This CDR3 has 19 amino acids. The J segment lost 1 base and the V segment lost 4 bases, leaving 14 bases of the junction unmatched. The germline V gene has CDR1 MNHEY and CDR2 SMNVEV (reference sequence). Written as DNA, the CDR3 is TGTGCCAGCAGTTACCTTGGGATAGCGGGGGGCGAAGGCACAGATACGCAGTATTTT. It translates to CASSYLGIAGGEGTDTQYF.

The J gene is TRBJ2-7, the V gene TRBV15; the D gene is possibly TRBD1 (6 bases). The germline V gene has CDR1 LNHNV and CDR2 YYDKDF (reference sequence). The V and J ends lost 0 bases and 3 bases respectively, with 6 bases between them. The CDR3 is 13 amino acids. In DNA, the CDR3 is TGTGCCACCAGCAGAGAGGACAGCTACGAGCAGTACTTC. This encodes CATSREDSYEQYF.

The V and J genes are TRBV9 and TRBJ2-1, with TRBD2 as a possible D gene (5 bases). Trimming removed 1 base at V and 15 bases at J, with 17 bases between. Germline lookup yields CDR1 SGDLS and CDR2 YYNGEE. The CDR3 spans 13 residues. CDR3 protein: CASSVSEGFNAFF. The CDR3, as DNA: TGTGCCAGCAGCGTATCCGAGGGATTTAATGCGTTCTTC. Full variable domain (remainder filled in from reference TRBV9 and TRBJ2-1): DSGVTQTPKHLITATGQRVTLRCSPRSGDLSVYWYQQSLDQGLQFLIQYYNGEERAKGNILERFSAQQFPDLHSELNLSSLELGDSALYFCASSVSEGFNAFFGPGTRLTVL.

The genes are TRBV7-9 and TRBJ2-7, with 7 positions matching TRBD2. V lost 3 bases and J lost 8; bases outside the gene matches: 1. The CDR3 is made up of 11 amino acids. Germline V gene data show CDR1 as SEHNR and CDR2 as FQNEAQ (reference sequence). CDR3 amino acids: CASSFSGQQYF. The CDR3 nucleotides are TGTGCCAGCAGCTTTAGCGGGCAGCAGTACTTC.

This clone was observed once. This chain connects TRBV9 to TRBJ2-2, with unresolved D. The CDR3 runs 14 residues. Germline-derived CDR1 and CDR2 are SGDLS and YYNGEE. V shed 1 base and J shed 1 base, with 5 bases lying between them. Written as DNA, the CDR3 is TGTGCCAGCAGCGTATCAGGGAACACCGGGGAGCTGTTTTTT. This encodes CASSVSGNTGELFF.

In DNA form, the CDR3 reads TGTGCCAGTAAAGAGGCCGTAGAATGGAACACTGAAGCTTTCTTT. This codes for CASKEAVEWNTEAFF. This rearrangement joins TRBV19 to TRBJ1-1, with D hard to call. The CDR3 loop spans 15 amino acids. V lost 7 bases and J 1 base, leaving 16 bases between the germline ends. CDR1 and CDR2 (germline): LNHDA, SQIVND (reference sequence).

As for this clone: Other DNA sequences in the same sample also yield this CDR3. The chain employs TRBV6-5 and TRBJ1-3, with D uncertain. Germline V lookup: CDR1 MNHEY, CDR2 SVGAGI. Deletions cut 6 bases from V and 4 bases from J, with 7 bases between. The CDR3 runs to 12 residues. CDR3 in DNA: TGTGCCAGCAGCCTAACCGGAAACACCATATATTTT. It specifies CASSLTGNTIYF.

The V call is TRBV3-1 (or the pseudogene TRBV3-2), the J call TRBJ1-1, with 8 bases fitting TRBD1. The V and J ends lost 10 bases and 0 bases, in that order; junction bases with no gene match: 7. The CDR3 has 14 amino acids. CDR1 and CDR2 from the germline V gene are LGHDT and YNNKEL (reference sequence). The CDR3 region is CATGGSHMNTEAFF. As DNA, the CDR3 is TGTGCCACAGGGGGCTCCCACATGAACACTGAAGCTTTCTTT.

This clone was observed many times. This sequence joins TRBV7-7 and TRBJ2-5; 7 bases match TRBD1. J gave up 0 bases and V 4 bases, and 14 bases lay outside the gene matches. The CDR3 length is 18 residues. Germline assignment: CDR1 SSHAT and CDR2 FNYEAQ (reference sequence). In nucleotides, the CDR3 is TGTGCCAGCAGCTCCCGACGAAAACTAACAGGGGACCAAGAGACCCAGTACTTC. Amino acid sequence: CASSSRRKLTGDQETQYF. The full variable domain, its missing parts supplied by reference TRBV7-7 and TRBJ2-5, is GAGVSQSPRYKVTKRGQDVTLRCDPISSHATLYWYQQALGQGPEFLTYFNYEAQPDKSGLPSDRFSAERPEGSISTLTIQRTEQRDSAMYRCASSSRRKLTGDQETQYFGPGTRLLVL.

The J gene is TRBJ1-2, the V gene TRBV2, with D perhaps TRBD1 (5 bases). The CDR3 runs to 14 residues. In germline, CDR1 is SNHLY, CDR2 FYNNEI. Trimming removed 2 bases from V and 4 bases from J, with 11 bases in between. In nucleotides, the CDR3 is TGTGCCAGCAGTGAACGACCAGGGATCTATGGCTACACCTTC. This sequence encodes CASSERPGIYGYTF. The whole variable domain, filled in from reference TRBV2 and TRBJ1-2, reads EPEVTQTPSHQVTQMGQEVILRCVPISNHLYFYWYRQILGQKVEFLVSFYNNEISEKSEIFDDQFSVERPDGSNFTLKIRSTKLEDSAMYFCASSERPGIYGYTFGSGTRLTVV.

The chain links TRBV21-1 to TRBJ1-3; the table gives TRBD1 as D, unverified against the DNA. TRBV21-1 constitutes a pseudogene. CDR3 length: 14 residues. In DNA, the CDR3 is TGTGCCAGCAGCCCTCGGGACAGGGAGAACACCATATATTTT. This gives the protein CASSPRDRENTIYF.

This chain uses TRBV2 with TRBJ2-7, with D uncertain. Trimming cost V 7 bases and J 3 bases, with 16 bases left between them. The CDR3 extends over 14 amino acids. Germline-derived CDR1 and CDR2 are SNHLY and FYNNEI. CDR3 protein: CASTFSLSGYEQYF. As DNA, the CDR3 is TGTGCCAGCACATTTTCTCTATCGGGCTACGAGCAGTACTTC.

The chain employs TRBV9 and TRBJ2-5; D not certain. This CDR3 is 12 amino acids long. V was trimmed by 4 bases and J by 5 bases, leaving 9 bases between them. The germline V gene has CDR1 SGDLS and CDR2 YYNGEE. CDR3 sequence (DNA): TGTGCCAGCAGCCCTGCAAGCGAGACCCAGTACTTC. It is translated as CASSPASETQYF.

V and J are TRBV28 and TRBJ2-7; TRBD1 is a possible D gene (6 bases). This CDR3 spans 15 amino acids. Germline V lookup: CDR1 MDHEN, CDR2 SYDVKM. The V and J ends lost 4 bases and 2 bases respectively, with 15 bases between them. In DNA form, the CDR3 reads TGTGCCAGCAGTTCGAGAAGGACAGCGACCTACGAGCAGTACTTC. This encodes CASSSRRTATYEQYF.

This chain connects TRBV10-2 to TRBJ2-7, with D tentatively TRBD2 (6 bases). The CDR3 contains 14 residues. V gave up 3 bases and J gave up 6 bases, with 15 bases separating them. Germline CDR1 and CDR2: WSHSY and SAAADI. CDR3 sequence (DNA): TGCGCCAGCAGTGAATTGCGGGGCGCCACCGAGCAGTACTTC. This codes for CASSELRGATEQYF.

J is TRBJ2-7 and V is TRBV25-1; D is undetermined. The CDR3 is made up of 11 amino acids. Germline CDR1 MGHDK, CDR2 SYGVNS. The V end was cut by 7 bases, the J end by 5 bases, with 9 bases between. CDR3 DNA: TGTGCCAGCACAGTTTTAAACGAGCAGTACTTC. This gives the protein CASTVLNEQYF.

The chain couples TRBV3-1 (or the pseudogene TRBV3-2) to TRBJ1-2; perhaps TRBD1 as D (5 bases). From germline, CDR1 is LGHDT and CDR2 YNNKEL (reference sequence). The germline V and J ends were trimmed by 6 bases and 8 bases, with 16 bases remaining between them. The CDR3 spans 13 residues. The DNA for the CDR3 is TGTGCCAGCAGACCGGGACTTTTAGGGGGCTACACCTTC. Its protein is CASRPGLLGGYTF.

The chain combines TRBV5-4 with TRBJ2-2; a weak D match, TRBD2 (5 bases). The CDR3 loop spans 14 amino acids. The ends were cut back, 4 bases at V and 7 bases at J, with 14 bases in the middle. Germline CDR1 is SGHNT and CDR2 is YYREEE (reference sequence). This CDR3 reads CASSPLVGDGELFF. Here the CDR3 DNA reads TGTGCCAGCAGCCCCCTGGTGGGAGACGGGGAGCTGTTTTTT. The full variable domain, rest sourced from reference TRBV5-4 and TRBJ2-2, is ETGVTQSPTHLIKTRGQQVTLRCSSQSGHNTVSWYQQALGQGPQFIFQYYREEENGRGNFPPRFSGLQFPNYSSELNVNALELDDSALYLCASSPLVGDGELFFGEGSRLTVL.

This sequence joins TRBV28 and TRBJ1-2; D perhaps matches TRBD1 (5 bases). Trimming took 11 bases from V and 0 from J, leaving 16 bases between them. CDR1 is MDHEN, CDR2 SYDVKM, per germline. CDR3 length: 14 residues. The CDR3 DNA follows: TGTGCCGGGGGGATGGGTGTCACTAACTATGGCTACACCTTC. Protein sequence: CAGGMGVTNYGYTF.

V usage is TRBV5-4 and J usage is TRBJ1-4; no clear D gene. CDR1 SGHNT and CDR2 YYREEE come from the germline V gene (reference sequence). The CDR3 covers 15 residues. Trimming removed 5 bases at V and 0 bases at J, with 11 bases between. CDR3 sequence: CASSTEVATNEKLFF. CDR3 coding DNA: TGTGCCAGCAGTACCGAGGTAGCAACTAATGAAAAACTGTTTTTT.

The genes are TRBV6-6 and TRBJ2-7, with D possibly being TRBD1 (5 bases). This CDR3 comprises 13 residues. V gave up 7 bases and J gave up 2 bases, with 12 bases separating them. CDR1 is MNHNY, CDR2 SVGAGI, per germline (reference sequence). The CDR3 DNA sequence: TGTGCCAGCACCCCTCAGGGAACCTACGAGCAGTACTTC. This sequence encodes CASTPQGTYEQYF.

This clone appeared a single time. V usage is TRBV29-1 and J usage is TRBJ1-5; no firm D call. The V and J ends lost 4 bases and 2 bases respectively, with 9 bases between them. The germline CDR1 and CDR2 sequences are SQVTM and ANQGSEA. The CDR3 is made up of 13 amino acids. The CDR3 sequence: CSVVASGNQPQHF. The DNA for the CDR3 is TGCAGCGTTGTGGCTAGCGGCAATCAGCCCCAGCATTTT.

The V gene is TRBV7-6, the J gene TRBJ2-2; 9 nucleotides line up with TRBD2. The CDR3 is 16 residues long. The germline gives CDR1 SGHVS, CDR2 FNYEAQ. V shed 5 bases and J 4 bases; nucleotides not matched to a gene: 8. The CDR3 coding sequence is TGTGCCAGCAGCCTTCGGACTAGCGCCGGCACCGGGGAGCTGTTTTTT. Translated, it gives CASSLRTSAGTGELFF.

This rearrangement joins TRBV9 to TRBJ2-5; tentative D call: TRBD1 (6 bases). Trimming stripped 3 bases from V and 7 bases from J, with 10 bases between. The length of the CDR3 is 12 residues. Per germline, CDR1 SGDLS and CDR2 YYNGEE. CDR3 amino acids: CASSAGHSTQYF. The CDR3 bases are TGTGCCAGCAGCGCGGGACACTCGACCCAGTACTTC. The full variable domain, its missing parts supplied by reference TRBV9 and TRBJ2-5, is DSGVTQTPKHLITATGQRVTLRCSPRSGDLSVYWYQQSLDQGLQFLIQYYNGEERAKGNILERFSAQQFPDLHSELNLSSLELGDSALYFCASSAGHSTQYFGPGTRLLVL.

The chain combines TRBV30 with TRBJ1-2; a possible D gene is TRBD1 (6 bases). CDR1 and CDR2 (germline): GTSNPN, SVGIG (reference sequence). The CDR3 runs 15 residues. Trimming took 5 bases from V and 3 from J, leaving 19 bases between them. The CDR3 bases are TGTGCCTGGGGGCGACAGGCCTCTCTCCACTATGGCTACACCTTC. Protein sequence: CAWGRQASLHYGYTF.

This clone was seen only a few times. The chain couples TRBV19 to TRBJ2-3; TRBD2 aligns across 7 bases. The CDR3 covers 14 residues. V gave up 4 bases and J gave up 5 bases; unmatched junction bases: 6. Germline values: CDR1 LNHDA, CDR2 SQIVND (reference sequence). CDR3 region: CASSTSGEVDTQYF. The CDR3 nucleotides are TGTGCCAGTAGTACCAGCGGGGAGGTAGATACGCAGTATTTT.

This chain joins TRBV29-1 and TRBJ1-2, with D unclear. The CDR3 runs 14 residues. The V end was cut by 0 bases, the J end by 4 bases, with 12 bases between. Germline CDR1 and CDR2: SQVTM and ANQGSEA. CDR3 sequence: CSVEDRGNGYGYTF. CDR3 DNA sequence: TGCAGCGTTGAAGATCGAGGGAATGGCTATGGCTACACCTTC.

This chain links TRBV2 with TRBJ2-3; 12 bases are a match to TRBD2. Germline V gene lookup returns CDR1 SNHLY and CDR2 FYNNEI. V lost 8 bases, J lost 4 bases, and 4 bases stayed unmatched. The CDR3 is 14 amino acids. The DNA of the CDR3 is TGTGCCAGCTGGACTAGCGGGGTGGCAGATACGCAGTATTTT. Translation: CASWTSGVADTQYF.

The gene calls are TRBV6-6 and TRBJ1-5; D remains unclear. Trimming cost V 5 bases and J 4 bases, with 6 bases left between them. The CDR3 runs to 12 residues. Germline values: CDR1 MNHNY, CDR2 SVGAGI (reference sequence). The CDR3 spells CASSHINQPQHF. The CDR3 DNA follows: TGTGCCAGCAGTCATATAAATCAGCCCCAGCATTTT.

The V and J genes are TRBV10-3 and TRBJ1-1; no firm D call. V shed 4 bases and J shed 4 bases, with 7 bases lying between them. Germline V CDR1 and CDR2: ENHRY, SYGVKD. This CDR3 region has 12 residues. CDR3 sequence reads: CAISGVSTEAFF. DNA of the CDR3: TGTGCCATCAGTGGTGTGAGCACTGAAGCTTTCTTT.

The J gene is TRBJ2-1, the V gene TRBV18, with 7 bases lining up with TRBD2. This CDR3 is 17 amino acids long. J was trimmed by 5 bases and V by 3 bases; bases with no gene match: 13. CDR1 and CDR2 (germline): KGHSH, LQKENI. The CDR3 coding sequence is TGTGCCAGCTCACCCTCCCAACCGGGACTAAGAAACAATGAGCAGTTCTTC. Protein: CASSPSQPGLRNNEQFF.

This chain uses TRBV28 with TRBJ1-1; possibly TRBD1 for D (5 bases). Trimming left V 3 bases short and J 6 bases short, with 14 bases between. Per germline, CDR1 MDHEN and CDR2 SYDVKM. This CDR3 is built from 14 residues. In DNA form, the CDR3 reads TGTGCCAGCAGTTTCAAGGGGCTGATTGCTGAAGCTTTCTTT. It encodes CASSFKGLIAEAFF.